These 17 T cell receptor beta chains were all obtained from the same sample, sequenced in a study of T cell responses to AZD1222 COVID-19 vaccine. Only in-frame clones appear in the TCRdb table, and some are missing; sequencing was by immunoSEQ multiplex PCR. The profile shows around 180,000 clones, approximately 86% of them singletons. Sequenced material: peripheral blood, taken on day 0 of AZD1222 vaccination. These receptors all stem from an adult in good health.

V usage is TRBV24-1 and J usage is TRBJ2-7; 7 nucleotides match TRBD2. The germline V gene encodes CDR1 KGHDR and CDR2 SFDVKD. The CDR3 has 16 amino acids. With 3 bases clipped from V and 1 base from J, the junction kept 8 bases outside the gene matches. The CDR3 sequence is CATSDKASGSSYEQYF. The DNA of the CDR3 is TGTGCCACCAGTGATAAGGCTAGCGGTTCTTCCTACGAGCAGTACTTC.

This chain links TRBV19 with TRBJ2-7; the D is unclear. The V end lost 5 bases, the J end lost 0 bases, and 11 bases lay between the germline ends. CDR3 length: 14 amino acids. The germline gives CDR1 LNHDA, CDR2 SQIVND (reference sequence). The DNA of the CDR3 is TGTGCCAGTAGTTCTAGTTCCGTCTCCTACGAGCAGTACTTC. It codes for CASSSSSVSYEQYF.

V usage is TRBV18 and J usage is TRBJ2-3; D ambiguous. The CDR3 extends over 13 amino acids. Germline-derived CDR1 and CDR2 are KGHSH and LQKENI. V lost 3 bases, J lost 4 bases, and 8 bases lay in between. CDR3 sequence (DNA): TGTGCCAGCTCACCGGGGATGGCAGATACGCAGTATTTT. Residues: CASSPGMADTQYF.

The chain links TRBV27 to TRBJ1-5; D is uncertain. Germline CDR1 is MNHEY and CDR2 is SMNVEV (reference sequence). The CDR3 runs 15 residues. Trimming shortened V by 7 bases and J by 6 bases, and 19 bases separated the two germline ends. The CDR3 spells CASNFHGPEGQPQHF. The CDR3 nucleotides read TGTGCCAGCAATTTTCACGGGCCGGAGGGTCAGCCCCAGCATTTT.

The chain combines TRBV28 with TRBJ1-2; TRBD1 might be the D (6 bases). V was shortened by 4 bases and J by 4 bases, with 7 bases between the two germline ends. This CDR3 region has 12 residues. Germline CDR1 is MDHEN and CDR2 is SYDVKM. CDR3 amino acids: CASSSGAYGYTF. CDR3 nucleotides: TGTGCCAGCAGTTCAGGGGCCTATGGCTACACCTTC.

V gene TRBV6-6 combines with J gene TRBJ1-1; D remains ambiguous. The CDR3 spans 15 residues. Trimming took off 5 bases at V and 5 bases at J, with 18 bases between the two ends. Germline V gene sequence: CDR1 MNHNY, CDR2 SVGAGI (reference sequence). DNA for the CDR3: TGTGCCAGCAGTCGGGCCACTTCGGGGATAACTGAAGCTTTCTTT. Translation gives CASSRATSGITEAFF.

J is TRBJ1-6 and V is TRBV2; possible D gene TRBD1, 5 bases. This CDR3 spans 17 amino acids. V shed 4 bases and J shed 0 bases, with 13 bases lying between them. The V gene's germline CDR1 is SNHLY and CDR2 FYNNEI. CDR3 sequence (DNA): TGTGCCAGCAGTGGCCAGGGTTTTTCCTCCTATAATTCACCCCTCCACTTT. Its translation: CASSGQGFSSYNSPLHF.

The CDR3 region has the DNA TGTGCCAGTCAGGCAGCGGGGGGAGACAATGAGCAGTTCTTC. Protein product: CASQAAGGDNEQFF. The J gene is TRBJ2-1, the V gene TRBV7-9, with 9 bases lining up with TRBD2. Germline V lookup: CDR1 SEHNR, CDR2 FQNEAQ (reference sequence). This CDR3 has 14 amino acids. Unmatched junction bases numbered 8, after V lost 9 bases and J lost 5 bases.

The chain carries TRBV3-1 (or the pseudogene TRBV3-2) and TRBJ2-2; D not certain. This CDR3 contains 19 residues. In germline, CDR1 is LGHDT, CDR2 YNNKEL (reference sequence). Between the trimmed V and J ends, which lost 1 base and 0 bases, there was a span of 18 bases. In DNA, the CDR3 is TGTGCCAGCAGCCAAGGTTTTTCTTGGGCGGTAACGAACACCGGGGAGCTGTTTTTT. Residues: CASSQGFSWAVTNTGELFF.

A single count supports this clone. The chain employs TRBV10-1 and TRBJ2-2; 10 nucleotides line up with TRBD2. Unmatched junction bases numbered 0, after V lost 5 bases and J lost 6 bases. Germline CDR1 and CDR2: WNHNN and SYGVQD (reference sequence). CDR3 size: 13 residues. CDR3 amino acids: CASSLAGAGELFF. CDR3 coding DNA: TGCGCCAGCAGTCTAGCGGGAGCCGGGGAGCTGTTTTTT.

The V and J genes are TRBV6-5 and TRBJ1-5; D is unresolved. Germline assignment: CDR1 MNHEY and CDR2 SVGAGI. This CDR3 contains 14 residues. Trimming took off 7 bases at V and 0 bases at J, with 10 bases between the two ends. CDR3 sequence (DNA): TGTGCCAGCAAGAATACTCATAGCAATCAGCCCCAGCATTTT. This gives the protein CASKNTHSNQPQHF.

The V and J genes are TRBV28 and TRBJ1-1; the D is unclear. Germline values: CDR1 MDHEN, CDR2 SYDVKM. V lost 5 bases and J lost 1, with 17 bases in between. This CDR3 is built from 16 residues. Here the CDR3 DNA reads TGTGCCAGCAGTCTCCCTCGGACGGGAAAGAACACTGAAGCTTTCTTT. Encoded protein: CASSLPRTGKNTEAFF.

V gene TRBV3-1 (or the pseudogene TRBV3-2) combines with J gene TRBJ2-5, with 12 nucleotides matching TRBD2. V shed 4 bases, J shed 5 bases, and the junction held 8 bases outside the gene matches. Germline V gives CDR1 LGHDT, CDR2 YNNKEL (reference sequence). CDR3 length: 16 residues. The CDR3 sequence is CASSPPSGRARETQYF. CDR3 nucleotide sequence: TGTGCCAGCAGCCCCCCTAGCGGGAGGGCGCGGGAGACCCAGTACTTC.

The rearrangement links TRBV2 to TRBJ2-7; D could derive from TRBD1 or TRBD2 (5 bases each). This CDR3 is built from 12 residues. CDR1 is SNHLY, CDR2 FYNNEI, per germline. With 7 bases removed from V and 10 bases from J, the gap between germline ends came to 17 bases. For the CDR3, the DNA is TGTGCCAGCAAAACGGGGCCGGGAATCCAGTACTTC. As protein: CASKTGPGIQYF.

This clone was recorded a few times. V gene TRBV2 combines with J gene TRBJ1-5; 7 bases are a match to TRBD1. Per germline, CDR1 SNHLY and CDR2 FYNNEI. The J segment lost 4 bases and the V segment lost 4 bases, leaving 4 bases of the junction unmatched. This CDR3 has 14 amino acids. The CDR3 region is CASSAGQQNQPQHF. CDR3 DNA: TGTGCCAGCAGTGCGGGACAGCAAAATCAGCCCCAGCATTTT.

Concerning this clone: One junction end disagrees with the germline gene, perhaps due to a read error. The V and J genes are TRBV7-3 and TRBJ1-2; maybe TRBD1 (6 bases). Germline CDR1 reads SGHTA; CDR2 reads FQGTGA. The CDR3 totals 13 residues. The CDR3 DNA reads as TGTGCCAGCAGCCCTTCGGGGGGCCTTAGCACCCTCTTC. Residues: CASSPSGGLSTLF.

This clone was seen once. The J gene is TRBJ1-2, the V gene TRBV28; TRBD1 might be the D (5 bases). The CDR3 contains 14 residues. Trimming removed 2 bases from V and 3 bases from J, with 10 bases in between. Germline loops: CDR1 MDHEN, CDR2 SYDVKM. This CDR3 is CASSLPGADYGYTF. Here the CDR3 DNA reads TGTGCCAGCAGTTTACCCGGGGCGGACTATGGCTACACCTTC.